The sequence of this TCR beta chain was determined in a study of T cell responses to AZD1222 COVID-19 vaccine (dated by TCRdb to about 2021). Background for the entire study: A total of 230 to 250 trial participants underwent TCR sequencing, of whom nearly 210 received two doses of AZD1222 and roughly 25 received two doses of the MenACWY control vaccine. Trial participants were enrolled into age subgroups of 18-55, 56-69 and 70-plus years, which contained approximately 150, 28 and 58 TCR-sequenced participants, respectively. Points the paper makes about the study in general: Most participants were white British and females outnumbered males, and the authors suggested that clonal diversity may have been underestimated. Reportedly, almost half of the unique spike-specific TCRs recognized epitopes lying outside the regions that are mutated in the B.1.351 and B.1.1.7 variants. After two AZD1222 doses, spike-specific TCR breadth and depth were significantly higher than at day 0 and than in MenACWY recipients. Because no samples from the day 14 peak response were available, repertoires could be characterized only after the peak T cell response. The whole spike protein was spanned by vaccine-associated CD4 TCRs, and dominant responses were seen in regions 160-218 and 743-854. Conclusions about previously exposed vaccinees are limited because only a handful of AZD1222 recipients were SARS-CoV-2 seropositive at baseline. In the small 56-69-year group, the increase in depth fell short of significance, most likely because of low power.

This specimen's time point label, interpreted: sample from adult after SARS-CoV-2 infection, after symptom onset. Two convalescent COVID-19 patients, sampled after symptom onset from adults with prior SARS-CoV-2 infection, were also TCR-sequenced for comparison. The CDR3 regions of human TCRbeta chains were analyzed by immunosequencing. Concerning the study's data processing: Repertoire TCRs were matched against a reference library of SARS-CoV-2-specific TCRs generated with the MIRA antigen-specificity platform. Breadth was defined as the fraction of unique TCRs that were SARS-CoV-2-associated. Depth was defined as the fraction of total T cells that were SARS-CoV-2-associated. Using the MIRA data, each spike-specific TCR was assigned both to the spike region to which the TCR was reactive and to a CD4 or CD8 class. Log10-transformed breadth and depth values were compared by one-way ANOVA with Sidak's multiple comparisons tests. TCRdb provides this immuneACCESS table in a form limited to in-frame rearrangements. Some clones are lacking; in checked studies, under half of them reflect an unresolved V gene, and why the rest are absent is not known. V and J calls and clone size come straight from that table; D and trimming were deduced from the DNA. Within this sample are roughly 150,000 clones, with around 85% of them counted one time only. The ten biggest clones cover 6.9% of the sample.

About this clone itself: Which antigen it targets is not known. No much larger clone is present one base from it, and per-base qualities are unavailable.

V lost 7 bases and J lost 4 bases, and the count of bases not matched to a germline gene is 15. The CDR3 numbers 17 residues from cysteine through phenylalanine. The kept DNA is CDR3 alone, 51 bases in frame from the first base. CDR1 MNHNY and CDR2 SVGAGI were looked up in the germline V gene (reference sequence). The sequences come from peripheral blood, collected after recovery from COVID-19. The sequence links TRBV6-6 to TRBJ1-2, and TRBD1 matches 10 of the central bases. This clonotype was obtained from an adult who had recovered from COVID-19. Here the CDR3 is given as CASTRTGGAGGSYGYTF. The bases read TGTGCCAGCACTCGGACAGGGGGAGCTGGGGGTTCCTATGGCTACACCTTC.